This T cell receptor beta chain was found in a study of preoperative IRX-2 immunotherapy in early breast cancer. Here immunoSEQ multiplex PCR was the method, and the copy in TCRdb shows in-frame clones only, minus some. The sample lists 30,000 to 35,000 clones, nearly 95% occurring once. The germline CDR1 and CDR2 sequences are MNHNY and SVGAGI (reference sequence). The CDR3 loop spans 15 amino acids. Note on this clone: Germline and junction disagree at one end, which may indicate a read error.

The treatment was: preoperative locoregional IRX-2 cytokine immunotherapy. Patients received preoperative, locoregional IRX-2 cytokine immunotherapy in a phase Ib study. The rearrangement links TRBV6-6 to TRBJ2-5; TRBD1 or TRBD2 may be the D gene (5 bases each). Sampling was conducted from a patient treated with IRX-2 immunotherapy. The source is a human donor with breast cancer. The CDR3 nucleotides read TGTGCCAGCAGTTATCTGTGGGGGAATAAAGAGCCCCAGTACTTC. It codes for CASSYLWGNKEPQYF.